This T cell receptor (beta chain) was obtained from a study of response to subunit inactivated influenza vaccine. Notes on the study in general: A suggestion made by the authors is that each seasonal influenza vaccination recruits few new T cells.

Via MiXCR, TCRdb re-called the RT-PCR reads, giving one row per CDR3 protein. The sample yields roughly 700,000 distinct CDR3 sequences, more than 11% seen once. As regards this clonotype: Its specificity is not known.

V gave up 0 bases and J gave up 2 bases; unmatched junction bases: 10. CDR1 and CDR2 from the germline V gene are GTSNPN and SVGIG (reference sequence). This CDR3 is built from 18 residues. The sequencing here drew on PBMCs from blood, taken 14 to 15 days before vaccination. This sequence joins TRBV30 and TRBJ2-2, with TRBD2 matching 9 bases. The source of this sequence is a man aged 45-65 years who received an inactivated influenza vaccine. Here the CDR3 reads CAWSVRGLASVNTGELFF. The CDR3 DNA reads TGTGCCTGGAGTGTAAGAGGACTAGCGAGCGTCAACACCGGGGAGCTGTTTTTT.